The 24 T cell receptor beta chains in this list originate from one sample, sequenced in a study of cytomegalovirus exposure and HLA in healthy donors. PCR was performed using 60 Vbeta and 13 Jbeta primers. Some clones are missing from TCRdb's copy, which holds only in-frame ones; the method was immunoSEQ multiplex PCR. The repertoire has 100,000 to 120,000 clones, around 76% of them found once; the top ten carry about an eighth. Sequenced: PBMCs. Source of these receptors: a young man in good health and CMV-seropositive.

The chain links TRBV18 to TRBJ1-4; TRBD1 aligns across 7 bases. With 1 base clipped from V and 0 bases from J, the junction kept 2 bases outside the gene matches. CDR1 is KGHSH and CDR2 is LQKENI in the germline V gene. This CDR3 region has 16 residues. CDR3 bases: TGTGCCAGCTCACCACTACAGGGGACAACTAATGAAAAACTGTTTTTT. This gives the protein CASSPLQGTTNEKLFF.

The rearrangement links TRBV5-8 to TRBJ2-5, with 7 bases aligning to TRBD2. Losses at the gene ends were 5 bases for V and 1 base for J; bases not matched to a gene: 8. The CDR3 is made up of 15 amino acids. Germline V gene sequence: CDR1 SGHTS, CDR2 YDEGEE. CDR3: CASRPRLAAQETQYF. The DNA of the CDR3 is TGTGCCAGCAGACCCCGACTAGCAGCCCAAGAGACCCAGTACTTC.

This chain uses TRBV9 with TRBJ1-1, with 9 positions matching TRBD1. V lost 3 bases, J lost 6 bases, and 12 bases stayed unmatched. Germline values: CDR1 SGDLS, CDR2 YYNGEE. CDR3 length equals 16 residues. The CDR3 here is CASSANPGTGRPEAFF. CDR3 DNA sequence: TGTGCCAGCAGCGCTAACCCCGGGACAGGGCGACCTGAAGCTTTCTTT.

The genes are TRBV5-4 and TRBJ1-2; 12 bases match TRBD1. The junction had 3 bases not matched to a gene; V was cut back by 7 bases and J by 5 bases. From germline, CDR1 is SGHNT and CDR2 YYREEE (reference sequence). The CDR3 is 13 residues long. CDR3 loop: CASQGQGAYGYTF. Here the CDR3 DNA reads TGTGCCAGCCAGGGACAGGGGGCTTATGGCTACACCTTC. The full variable domain, in which reference TRBV5-4 and TRBJ1-2 provide the parts outside the CDR3, is ETGVTQSPTHLIKTRGQQVTLRCSSQSGHNTVSWYQQALGQGPQFIFQYYREEENGRGNFPPRFSGLQFPNYSSELNVNALELDDSALYLCASQGQGAYGYTFGSGTRLTVV.

V usage is TRBV7-9 and J usage is TRBJ2-5, with D uncertain. The V end was cut by 8 bases, the J end by 12 bases, with 13 bases between. This CDR3 has 10 residues. Germline CDR1 SEHNR, CDR2 FQNEAQ (reference sequence). Written as DNA, the CDR3 is TGTGCCAGCGGCAGATCGGCGGAGTACTTC. Amino acids: CASGRSAEYF.

The CDR3 region is CASSSGQSSGANVLTF. CDR3 bases: TGTGCCAGCTCGTCGGGACAGAGCTCTGGGGCCAACGTCCTGACTTTC. The chain recombines TRBV18 with TRBJ2-6; TRBD1 aligns across 7 bases. The germline V gene encodes CDR1 KGHSH and CDR2 LQKENI. The J segment lost 0 bases and the V segment lost 6 bases, leaving 5 bases of the junction unmatched. The CDR3 is made up of 16 amino acids. The variable domain in full, with the rest retrieved from reference TRBV18 and TRBJ2-6, is NAGVMQNPRHLVRRRGQEARLRCSPMKGHSHVYWYRQLPEEGLKFMVYLQKENIIDESGMPKERFSAEFPKEGPSILRIQQVVRGDSAAYFCASSSGQSSGANVLTFGAGSRLTVL.

This chain links TRBV13 with TRBJ2-5, with D unresolved. The germline CDR1 and CDR2 sequences are PRHDT and FYEKMQ (reference sequence). This CDR3 has 13 residues. Trimming pared 10 bases from V and 5 bases from J, leaving 17 bases between. CDR3 region: CATSLRWRETQYF. The DNA for the CDR3 is TGTGCCACCAGTCTTAGGTGGCGGGAGACCCAGTACTTC.

The chain recombines TRBV9 with TRBJ2-7; TRBD1 matches at 7 bases. Trimming removed 4 bases from V and 7 bases from J; junction bases left unmatched: 11. The CDR3 length is 14 residues. Looked up from germline, CDR1 is SGDLS and CDR2 is YYNGEE. In DNA form, the CDR3 reads TGTGCCAGCAGCCAACGCGAGGGGGCGGGTGAGCAGTACTTC. This gives the protein CASSQREGAGEQYF. Full variable domain (outside the CDR3, taken from reference TRBV9 and TRBJ2-7): DSGVTQTPKHLITATGQRVTLRCSPRSGDLSVYWYQQSLDQGLQFLIQYYNGEERAKGNILERFSAQQFPDLHSELNLSSLELGDSALYFCASSQREGAGEQYFGPGTRLTVT.

The V gene is TRBV6-5, the J gene TRBJ1-6; TRBD1 agrees at 7 bases. The V and J ends lost 6 bases and 10 bases, in that order; junction bases with no gene match: 9. Germline assignment: CDR1 MNHEY and CDR2 SVGAGI. CDR3 length equals 14 residues. The CDR3 spells CASSPRQGWSPLHF. The CDR3 DNA is TGTGCCAGCAGCCCTAGACAGGGCTGGTCACCCCTCCACTTT.

The chain combines TRBV7-9 with TRBJ1-5; TRBD1 matches at 10 bases. V lost 6 bases, J lost 6 bases, and 11 bases stayed unmatched. The CDR3 runs to 16 residues. Germline lookup yields CDR1 SEHNR and CDR2 FQNEAQ (reference sequence). The CDR3 nucleotides are TGTGCCAGCAGTCATACCGGGACAGGGGAAACTCAGCCCCAGCATTTT. Translation: CASSHTGTGETQPQHF. The full variable domain, in which reference TRBV7-9 and TRBJ1-5 provide the parts outside the CDR3, is DTGVSQNPRHKITKRGQNVTFRCDPISEHNRLYWYRQTLGQGPEFLTYFQNEAQLEKSRLLSDRFSAERPKGSFSTLEIQRTEQGDSAMYLCASSHTGTGETQPQHFGDGTRLSIL.

This chain's CDR3 is CASSATGHEQYF. CDR3 coding DNA: TGTGCCAGCAGCGCCACGGGTCACGAGCAGTACTTC. The chain employs TRBV7-9 and TRBJ2-7; no clear D gene. This CDR3 is built from 12 residues. Germline assignment: CDR1 SEHNR and CDR2 FQNEAQ (reference sequence). V was clipped by 5 bases and J by 5 bases, with 10 bases between them.

The CDR3 bases are TGTGCCACCCTCAATCAGCCCCAGCATTTT. It translates to CATLNQPQHF. The rearrangement joins TRBV28 to TRBJ1-5; D gene ambiguous. V lost 10 bases and J 3 bases, leaving 4 bases between the germline ends. Germline values: CDR1 MDHEN, CDR2 SYDVKM. CDR3 length: 10 amino acids.

Notes on this clone: At one end, the junction sequence differs from germline, possibly due to a read error. This chain joins TRBV12-5 and TRBJ1-4; 8 positions match TRBD1. Germline loops: CDR1 LGHNT, CDR2 FRNRAP. The CDR3 length is 14 residues. The CDR3 DNA sequence: TGTGCTAGTGGTGCGCTCAGGGGGCTGAGAAAAACTGTTTTT. Amino acid sequence: CASGALRGLRKTVF.

This clone showed up just once. The V gene is TRBV5-6, the J gene TRBJ1-2; TRBD1 is a possible D gene (6 bases). Germline CDR1 and CDR2: SGHDT and YYEEEE. Trimming removed 4 bases at V and 4 bases at J, with 20 bases between. CDR3 length: 16 residues. In DNA, the CDR3 is TGTGCCAGCAGCCGCCCTCTCGGGACAAAAGTCTATGGCTACACCTTC. Residues: CASSRPLGTKVYGYTF.

The rearrangement joins TRBV6-6 to TRBJ2-3; the D gene is possibly TRBD2 (7 bases). V lost 1 base to trimming and J lost 2 bases, with 10 bases between them. Germline-derived CDR1 and CDR2 are MNHNY and SVGAGI (reference sequence). The CDR3 length is 15 residues. CDR3 coding DNA: TGTGCCAGCAGTTACTGGGGGGGCCTCACAGATACGCAGTATTTT. Protein sequence: CASSYWGGLTDTQYF.

This chain connects TRBV5-8 to TRBJ2-7; D not resolved. Germline V gene data show CDR1 as SGHTS and CDR2 as YDEGEE. Between the trimmed V and J ends, which lost 1 base and 2 bases, there was a span of 10 bases. The CDR3 contains 14 residues. CDR3 residues: CASSLPGRTYEQYF. The CDR3 coding sequence is TGTGCCAGCAGCTTGCCAGGAAGAACCTACGAGCAGTACTTC.

The chain is built from TRBV19 and TRBJ1-2; 8 bases fit TRBD1. The CDR3 covers 15 residues. Germline CDR1 is LNHDA and CDR2 is SQIVND (reference sequence). The J segment lost 4 bases and the V segment lost 5 bases, leaving 9 bases of the junction unmatched. CDR3 in DNA: TGTGCCAGTAGTGCCACAGGGGGTTCCTTCTATGGCTACACCTTC. Its protein product is CASSATGGSFYGYTF. Complete variable domain (other parts from reference TRBV19 and TRBJ1-2): DGGITQSPKYLFRKEGQNVTLSCEQNLNHDAMYWYRQDPGQGLRLIYYSQIVNDFQKGDIAEGYSVSREKKESFPLTVTSAQKNPTAFYLCASSATGGSFYGYTFGSGTRLTVV.

This chain uses TRBV5-1 with TRBJ1-2; no clear D. The CDR3 is 13 amino acids. V was shortened by 7 bases and J by 2 bases, with 12 bases between the two germline ends. The germline V gene encodes CDR1 SGHRS and CDR2 YFSETQ. The CDR3 spells CASRATGNYGYTF. In DNA form, the CDR3 reads TGCGCCAGCCGCGCGACCGGGAACTATGGCTACACCTTC.

The chain joins TRBV27 to TRBJ2-5, with TRBD2 identical over 11 bases. The end of the DNA is better explained by TRBJ2-7, so the J call may be wrong. The CDR3 loop spans 15 amino acids. In germline, CDR1 is MNHEY, CDR2 SMNVEV (reference sequence). The CDR3 region is CASSLLAGASYEQYF. The CDR3 region has the DNA TGTGCCAGCAGTCTACTAGCGGGGGCCTCCTACGAGCAGTACTTC.

This clone was recorded only once. In the same sample, other DNA sequences code for this CDR3. The V gene is TRBV5-8, the J gene TRBJ2-5; TRBD2 matches 8 bases. Trimming cost V 3 bases and J 5 bases; bases outside gene matches: 9. CDR1 is SGHTS, CDR2 YDEGEE, per germline. The CDR3 has 15 amino acids. In DNA, the CDR3 is TGTGCCAGCAGCTCCGGACTAGCCGGGGTGGAGACCCAGTACTTC. Translated, it gives CASSSGLAGVETQYF.

This clone was seen a few times. This chain links TRBV13 with TRBJ2-7; maybe TRBD2 (5 bases). Germline CDR1 reads PRHDT; CDR2 reads FYEKMQ (reference sequence). Trimming stripped 2 bases from V and 6 bases from J, with 5 bases between. The CDR3 consists of 11 residues. The CDR3 reads CASSLSGEQYF. CDR3 coding DNA: TGTGCCAGCAGCTTAAGCGGCGAGCAGTACTTC.

This clone came up a few times. This rearrangement joins TRBV30 to TRBJ1-2; possible D gene TRBD1, 6 bases. V was shortened by 2 bases and J by 4 bases, with 14 bases between the two germline ends. Looked up from germline, CDR1 is GTSNPN and CDR2 is SVGIG (reference sequence). This CDR3 has 14 amino acids. In DNA form, the CDR3 reads TGTGCCTGGAGTCCGACAGGTTTACCCTATGGCTACACCTTC. Protein product: CAWSPTGLPYGYTF. Variable domain in full (rest from reference TRBV30 and TRBJ1-2): SQTIHQWPATLVQPVGSPLSLECTVEGTSNPNLYWYRQAAGRGLQLLFYSVGIGQISSEVPQNLSASRPQDRQFILSSKKLLLSDSGFYLCAWSPTGLPYGYTFGSGTRLTVV.

J is TRBJ1-6 and V is TRBV18, with 7 positions matching TRBD1. The germline gives CDR1 KGHSH, CDR2 LQKENI. V was pared by 4 bases and J by 7 bases, with 4 bases of the junction left unmatched. The CDR3 has 14 amino acids. The CDR3: CASSHGTENSPLHF. CDR3 bases: TGTGCCAGCTCACACGGGACAGAAAATTCACCCCTCCACTTT.

The V and J genes are TRBV7-8 and TRBJ1-1; TRBD1 is a possible D gene (6 bases). This CDR3 has 14 residues. With 6 bases removed from V and 1 base from J, the gap between germline ends came to 12 bases. The germline gives CDR1 SGHVS, CDR2 FQNEAQ. The CDR3 bases are TGTGCCAGCAGGTGGACAGCCGGGAACACTGAAGCTTTCTTT. Residues: CASRWTAGNTEAFF. The complete variable domain, with remaining parts taken from reference TRBV7-8 and TRBJ1-1, reads GAGVSQSPRYKVAKRGQDVALRCDPISGHVSLFWYQQALGQGPEFLTYFQNEAQLDKSGLPSDRFFAERPEGSVSTLKIQRTQQEDSAVYLCASRWTAGNTEAFFGQGTRLTVV.